The following is a TCR beta chain sequence with its context. Its antigen remains undetermined. No base-level quality is on record; no much larger clone is a single base apart. These data originate in a study of T cells in Graves' hyperthyroidism and ophthalmopathy (dated by TCRdb to between 2018 and 2021). About the investigation overall: Peripheral blood was sampled at the time of initial diagnosis, prior to any treatment. The paper describes TCR Vbeta CDR3 sequencing of 120 to 150 peripheral blood samples, made up of approximately 40 ophthalmopathy patients, some 80 hyperthyroidism patients and 17 progressor patients. Whether ophthalmopathy could be predicted prospectively was tested in an independent validation cohort made up of under 20 hyperthyroidism patients plus 17 patients who later progressed to ophthalmopathy. Once sampling was done, hyperthyroidism patients were given methimazole at a starting dose of 30 mg daily, whereas ophthalmopathy patients were given high-dose intravenous methylprednisolone. To identify TCR V-J signatures that set the groups apart, the researchers used a discovery cohort of 95 to 100 patients, made up of 40 to 45 with Graves' ophthalmopathy and about 55 with stable Graves' hyperthyroidism. In addition, the study compared T-cell repertoires in thyroid tissue and in blood from roughly 6 Graves' hyperthyroidism patients. The 75 to 100 discovery patients were divided at random into training and test sets in a 7:3 ratio.

The germline V gene supplies CDR1 LGHNA and CDR2 YSLEER. The CDR3 runs 15 amino acids, cysteine and phenylalanine included. Just CDR3 DNA is preserved here, 45 bases in frame from base 1. Relative to germline, V is 4 bases shorter and J is 0 bases shorter, with 13 bases between their ends. Amplification of TCR beta CDR3 regions was carried out from RNA transcripts. For the first round of RT-PCR on the TCR CDR3, the HTBI primer set was used together with the Qiagen OneStep RT-PCR kit. A second multiplex PCR round built the libraries, followed by size selection and purification. Paired-end sequencing of the libraries was performed with 100 bp reads on an Illumina HiSeq2000. The authors' pipeline ran thus. Raw data were processed with SOAPnuke, discarding reads with adapters, uncalled bases, mean Phred below 15, or no exact constant-primer or identifier match. High-quality paired reads were merged using COPE v1.2.5, and each unique nucleotide sequence was defined as a clonotype. Clonotypes were aligned to IMGT TRBV, TRBD and TRBJ reference segments using MiTCR v1.1. The analysis included only V-J combinations with a frequency above 0.0001, which together covered 99% to 99.2% of the repertoires. The TCS score was defined as F50 (clonal expansion) divided by E x V (chaos), with BLOSUM62-based TCRdist calculated between CDR3 peptides within each V-J. Welch's t-statistics and random forest reduced roughly 500 V-J features to 13, which were used in a naive Bayes classifier (R e1071). The public reads were quality trimmed at Q25 with fastp and then assembled into clones with MiXCR by TCRdb, keeping productive beta chains. Every distinct CDR3 protein forms one entry, paired with its most common genes and DNA. These V and J calls rely on TCRdb rather than the paper's analysis. In this sample the table shows some 570,000 distinct CDR3 sequences, about 15% of which occur a single time. 15% to 20% of the sample goes to the ten largest clones.

Here is what the overall study found, with its caveats: A 13 V-J signature model separated ophthalmopathy from stable hyperthyroidism, with approximately 86% sensitivity and 81.08% specificity in cross-validation and 80%/75% in testing. Most expanded thyroid clonotypes (frequency above 0.001) were also found in blood, which suggests that blood repertoires may mirror thyroid immune responses. No statistical method was used to fix the sample size in advance, and group allocation was not hidden from the investigators. In validation, progression to ophthalmopathy was predicted by the model with about 70% sensitivity and 72.22% specificity, a median of about 6.4 months before onset.

Ophthalmopathy patients had moderately to severely active disease, Clinical Activity Score of at least 3, NOSPECS grade of at least 4, and duration under 3 months. Exclusion was applied to patients with uncontrolled infections, other autoimmune diseases, pregnancy or lactation. Diagnoses relied on clinical symptoms, serum thyroxine and TRAb, thyroid ultrasound and orbital computed tomography. PBMCs were separated from about 10 ml of fresh peripheral blood using Ficoll-Paque density gradient centrifugation. Trizol reagent was used to extract total RNA, and RNA quality was then checked on an Agilent 2100 Bioanalyzer.

The chain couples TRBV4-3 to TRBJ2-7; the D region possibly corresponds to TRBD2 (5 bases align). The sequenced material came from blood. The sequence derives from a woman between 18 and 29 years old with Graves' ophthalmopathy. The CDR3 loop reads CASSLGPGYSYEQYF. The nucleotides are TGCGCCAGCAGCCTAGGCCCGGGGTACTCCTACGAGCAGTACTTC.